A single sample gave rise to the 25 T cell receptor beta chains below, sequenced in a study of cytomegalovirus exposure and HLA in healthy donors. Primers: 60 Vbeta forward and 13 Jbeta reverse. Sequenced by immunoSEQ multiplex PCR; TCRdb stores in-frame clones only, minus some. Among 55,000 to 80,000 clones listed, roughly 75% were seen once. The sequenced sample was PBMCs. The receptors originated from a woman between 25 and 40 years old in good health and CMV-seropositive.

This clone occurred once. V usage is TRBV10-3 and J usage is TRBJ1-2; D remains unclear. There are 14 residues in the CDR3. V lost 3 bases and J 2 bases, leaving 10 bases between the germline ends. Germline V gene lookup returns CDR1 ENHRY and CDR2 SYGVKD. This CDR3 reads CAISDRRGNYGYTF. The CDR3 DNA reads as TGTGCCATCAGTGATCGCAGAGGAAACTATGGCTACACCTTC.

In nucleotides, the CDR3 is TGTGCCAGCAGTGATGGACTAGCGGGAGACTACAATGAGCAGTTCTTC. Its translation: CASSDGLAGDYNEQFF. The chain uses TRBV25-1 and TRBJ2-1; 13 bases fit TRBD2. In germline, CDR1 is MGHDK, CDR2 SYGVNS. The CDR3 runs to 16 residues. V trimming: 3 bases; J trimming: 3 bases; junction bases outside the gene matches: 2.

The chain is built from TRBV30 and TRBJ2-7, with D tentatively TRBD1 (5 bases). The CDR3 consists of 11 residues. Trimming removed 0 bases from V and 10 bases from J, with 10 bases in between. The germline V gene encodes CDR1 GTSNPN and CDR2 SVGIG (reference sequence). The CDR3 coding sequence is TGTGCCTGGAGTGTGGCCAGGGCCCAGTACTTC. Translated, it gives CAWSVARAQYF.

V is TRBV28 and J is TRBJ1-1, with D possibly being TRBD1 (5 bases). This CDR3 is 12 amino acids long. Per the germline V gene, CDR1 is MDHEN and CDR2 is SYDVKM. Trimming shortened V by 3 bases and J by 5 bases, and 7 bases separated the two germline ends. Written as DNA, the CDR3 is TGTGCCAGCAGTTTTCGGGGGACTGAAGCTTTCTTT. It translates to CASSFRGTEAFF.

V is TRBV4-1 and J is TRBJ2-6; 9 positions agree with TRBD1. The J segment lost 4 bases and the V segment lost 5 bases, leaving 15 bases of the junction unmatched. Germline V gene lookup returns CDR1 MGHRA and CDR2 YSYEKL. The CDR3 has 19 residues. The CDR3 DNA is TGCGCCAGCAGCGAAGGGAGGGGGACAGGGAAGAGGGGGGCCAACGTCCTGACTTTC. Protein: CASSEGRGTGKRGANVLTF.

This clone was counted a few times. The V and J genes are TRBV7-2 and TRBJ2-3; the D gene is possibly TRBD2 (5 bases). Per germline, CDR1 SGHTA and CDR2 FQGNSA. Trimming stripped 7 bases from V and 6 bases from J, with 17 bases between. The CDR3 covers 14 residues. The CDR3 DNA sequence: TGTGCCAGCACCCGGGGTGAAACCTTGGATACGCAGTATTTT. Amino acid sequence: CASTRGETLDTQYF.

CDR3 loop: CASSRGLNTDTQYF. The CDR3 nucleotides read TGTGCCAGCAGTAGGGGACTGAACACAGATACGCAGTATTTT. This chain uses TRBV6-5 with TRBJ2-3; a weak D match, TRBD2 (6 bases). The germline V gene has CDR1 MNHEY and CDR2 SVGAGI. The V end was cut by 5 bases, the J end by 2 bases, with 11 bases between. This CDR3 contains 14 residues.

The V gene is TRBV7-2, the J gene TRBJ2-7, with 16 bases lining up with TRBD2. Germline V gene sequence: CDR1 SGHTA, CDR2 FQGNSA. Losses at the gene ends were 5 bases for V and 2 bases for J; bases not matched to a gene: 12. The CDR3 is 19 residues long. The CDR3 DNA is TGTGCCAGCAGCCCGCTAGGGGGACTAGCGGGAGGGGGGACCTACGAGCAGTACTTC. Amino acid sequence: CASSPLGGLAGGGTYEQYF.

The chain joins TRBV13 to TRBJ2-1; TRBD2 agrees at 12 bases. Germline V CDR1 and CDR2: PRHDT, FYEKMQ (reference sequence). The CDR3 has 16 amino acids. V lost 5 bases, J lost 1 base, and 3 bases stayed unmatched. CDR3 DNA sequence: TGTGCCAGCAGCCCCCTAGCGGGAGGGTCCTACAATGAGCAGTTCTTC. It is translated as CASSPLAGGSYNEQFF.

V and J are TRBV18 and TRBJ1-1; D gene uncertain. The CDR3 is 15 residues long. Germline V gene lookup returns CDR1 KGHSH and CDR2 LQKENI. Between the trimmed V and J ends, which lost 3 bases and 1 base, there was a span of 12 bases. CDR3 DNA sequence: TGTGCCAGCTCACCCTTAGGAGTCTCGAACACTGAAGCTTTCTTT. Its translation is CASSPLGVSNTEAFF.

The chain has TRBV6-6 and TRBJ2-3, with TRBD2 matching 13 bases. V trimming: 6 bases; J trimming: 4 bases; junction bases outside the gene matches: 7. CDR1 and CDR2 (germline): MNHNY, SVGAGI (reference sequence). CDR3 length: 16 residues. Written as DNA, the CDR3 is TGTGCCAGCAGCCAGACTAGCGGGAGGTTGCCAGATACGCAGTATTTT. It codes for CASSQTSGRLPDTQYF.

This chain uses TRBV7-2 with TRBJ1-2; D not certain. V lost 3 bases and J 4 bases, leaving 15 bases between the germline ends. Germline V gives CDR1 SGHTA, CDR2 FQGNSA. The CDR3 runs 15 residues. The CDR3 is CASSFPPLSSYGYTF. The CDR3 bases are TGTGCCAGCAGCTTTCCCCCTCTGAGTTCCTATGGCTACACCTTC.

The rearrangement uses TRBV18 and TRBJ2-5; D may be TRBD2 (5 bases). The CDR3 length is 13 residues. V lost 4 bases and J 1 base, leaving 7 bases between the germline ends. Germline V gene data show CDR1 as KGHSH and CDR2 as LQKENI. Here the CDR3 DNA reads TGTGCCAGCTCACAGGGAGTCCAAGAGACCCAGTACTTC. This sequence encodes CASSQGVQETQYF.

The V and J genes are TRBV6-1 and TRBJ1-2, with D possibly TRBD1 on 6 matching bases. Germline CDR1 reads MNHNS; CDR2 reads SASEGT. V lost 5 bases, J lost 1 base, and 14 bases lay in between. The CDR3 sequence is 15 residues long. The DNA for the CDR3 is TGTGCCAGCAGTAGACGCGGACAGAATAACTATGGCTACACCTTC. Translated, it gives CASSRRGQNNYGYTF.

This clone appeared a few times. The rearrangement joins TRBV27 to TRBJ1-2, with 7 positions matching TRBD1. The CDR3 is 12 residues long. V gave up 4 bases and J gave up 5 bases; unmatched junction bases: 1. Germline assignment: CDR1 MNHEY and CDR2 SMNVEV (reference sequence). This CDR3 is CASSSGGYGYTF. In nucleotides, the CDR3 is TGTGCCAGCAGTTCAGGGGGGTATGGCTACACCTTC.

V and J are TRBV6-5 and TRBJ1-2; D is uncertain. Germline CDR1 MNHEY, CDR2 SVGAGI. This CDR3 is built from 13 residues. V was cut by 4 bases and J by 6 bases, with 12 bases left in between. CDR3 sequence reads: CASSSTGLHGYTF. The CDR3, as DNA: TGTGCCAGCAGTTCGACTGGCTTGCATGGCTACACCTTC.

The chain uses TRBV27 and TRBJ2-2, with D possibly matching TRBD2 (6 bases). CDR3 length: 13 amino acids. Germline V lookup: CDR1 MNHEY, CDR2 SMNVEV (reference sequence). The V gene lost 5 bases and the J gene lost 7 bases, with 11 bases spanning the gap. CDR3 region: CASSGDLGGELFF. CDR3 in DNA: TGTGCCAGCAGTGGGGACTTGGGCGGGGAGCTGTTTTTT.

This chain links TRBV28 with TRBJ1-5; 9 bases align to TRBD1. The CDR3 runs to 19 residues. CDR1 is MDHEN, CDR2 SYDVKM, per germline. V shed 2 bases and J 5 bases; nucleotides not matched to a gene: 16. In nucleotides, the CDR3 is TGTGCCAGCAGTTTAGAGTGGGACAGGGTGGATTGGGTCGATCAGCCCCAGCATTTT. It yields the protein CASSLEWDRVDWVDQPQHF.

The chain links TRBV28 to TRBJ1-4; perhaps TRBD1 as D (6 bases). The germline CDR1 and CDR2 sequences are MDHEN and SYDVKM. Trimming shortened V by 6 bases and J by 8 bases, and 10 bases separated the two germline ends. The CDR3 sequence is 12 residues long. The CDR3: CASRDTGEKLFF. The CDR3 DNA is TGTGCCAGCAGAGATACAGGGGAAAAACTGTTTTTT.

The count of this clone is one. CDR3 in amino acids: CASSPGASGPYEQYF. Written as DNA, the CDR3 is TGTGCCAGTAGCCCTGGGGCTAGCGGACCTTACGAGCAGTACTTC. The chain couples TRBV19 to TRBJ2-7; 7 bases are shared with TRBD2. Per germline, CDR1 LNHDA and CDR2 SQIVND (reference sequence). Trimming removed 6 bases from V and 4 bases from J; junction bases left unmatched: 12. The CDR3 is 15 residues long. The whole variable domain, remainder taken from reference TRBV19 and TRBJ2-7, is DGGITQSPKYLFRKEGQNVTLSCEQNLNHDAMYWYRQDPGQGLRLIYYSQIVNDFQKGDIAEGYSVSREKKESFPLTVTSAQKNPTAFYLCASSPGASGPYEQYFGPGTRLTVT.

CDR3 sequence (DNA): TGTGCCAGCAGCTTGCAGGGGGGCGTCGGGGAGCTGTTTTTT. Translated, it gives CASSLQGGVGELFF. The chain joins TRBV5-6 to TRBJ2-2; a possible D gene is TRBD1 (7 bases). This CDR3 comprises 14 residues. Trimming shortened V by 1 base and J by 7 bases, and 11 bases separated the two germline ends. Germline V lookup: CDR1 SGHDT, CDR2 YYEEEE.

The chain links TRBV18 to TRBJ2-2; 8 bases match TRBD2. Germline values: CDR1 KGHSH, CDR2 LQKENI. V lost 5 bases and J lost 6; bases outside the gene matches: 14. The CDR3 totals 17 residues. CDR3 protein: CASSSLRLALDAGELFF. DNA of the CDR3: TGTGCCAGCTCATCCCTTAGACTAGCGTTGGACGCCGGGGAGCTGTTTTTT.

The chain employs TRBV19 and TRBJ1-2; no clear D. The CDR3 loop spans 13 amino acids. CDR1 is LNHDA, CDR2 SQIVND, per germline (reference sequence). V was cut by 9 bases and J by 8 bases, with 19 bases left in between. The CDR3 reads CASSQGRLRGYTF. The CDR3 DNA follows: TGTGCCAGCAGCCAAGGGAGGTTGAGGGGCTACACCTTC.

The chain recombines TRBV6-5 with TRBJ2-1, with a weak D call TRBD1 (6 bases). Trimming took 10 bases from V and 6 from J, leaving 16 bases between them. The CDR3 length is 13 residues. The germline gives CDR1 MNHEY, CDR2 SVGAGI. CDR3: CATIKTGGNEQFF. The DNA of the CDR3 is TGTGCCACCATAAAGACAGGTGGCAATGAGCAGTTCTTC.

The chain combines TRBV11-2 with TRBJ1-6; 7 nucleotides match TRBD1. V lost 3 bases and J lost 6; bases outside the gene matches: 2. Germline CDR1 and CDR2: SGHAT and FQNNGV. CDR3 length equals 14 residues. The CDR3 region is CASSLTGPNSPLHF. CDR3 nucleotide sequence: TGTGCCAGCAGCTTGACAGGGCCTAATTCACCCCTCCACTTT.